This paragraph covers one T cell receptor (beta chain) sequence. The target antigen is unknown. CD8+ and CD4+ T cells from blood underwent TCR beta sequencing, which was carried out in a high-throughput format. Random hexamers were used to reverse transcribe an amount of 0.5 to 1 ug RNA. TCRdb fed the immunoSEQ multiplex PCR reads into MiXCR, producing one record per CDR3 protein. The sample yields roughly 100,000 distinct CDR3 sequences, roughly 94% seen once. This sample stems from a study of CD8 T cells in Susac syndrome. This CDR3 region has 16 residues. With 7 bases removed from V and 3 bases from J, the gap between germline ends came to 22 bases. Germline loops: CDR1 MDHEN, CDR2 SYDVKM. Study-level findings and limits: CD4+ T cell repertoires in Susac syndrome exhibited no evidence of clonal expansion.

This chain joins TRBV28 and TRBJ2-7, with TRBD1 as a possible D gene (6 bases). Sample: CD4+ T cells from PBMCs. The TCR sequence derives from a human donor with Susac syndrome. The CDR3 loop is CASTSPSGTPYYEQYF. CDR3 nucleotide sequence: TGTGCCAGCACCTCTCCCTCCGGGACACCCTACTACGAGCAGTACTTC.